What follows describes a single TCR beta chain. The antigen is not known. With 60 Vbeta and 13 Jbeta primers, the PCR was carried out. The table came from immunoSEQ multiplex PCR; TCRdb's copy has only in-frame clones and leaves some out. This sample has around 190,000 clones, with around 75% found just once. This entry is derived from a study of cytomegalovirus exposure and HLA in healthy donors. Trimming shortened V by 1 base and J by 8 bases, and 15 bases separated the two germline ends. CDR1 and CDR2 (germline): SGHTS, YDEGEE. The CDR3 spans 14 residues. The donors gave bone marrow, and they were healthy. Regarding the study as a whole: In a later analysis, HLA-associated TCR beta chains were more clonally expanded than equally common others. It is likely that the observed cluster of highly shared sequence variants was a sequencing artifact.

Material for sequencing was PBMCs. The J gene is TRBJ1-2, the V gene TRBV5-8; D is unclear. The source is a woman aged 25 to 45 in good health and CMV-seropositive. CDR3 loop: CASSLLGSGGGYTF. The CDR3 nucleotides are TGTGCCAGCAGCTTGTTGGGGAGCGGAGGCGGCTACACCTTC.